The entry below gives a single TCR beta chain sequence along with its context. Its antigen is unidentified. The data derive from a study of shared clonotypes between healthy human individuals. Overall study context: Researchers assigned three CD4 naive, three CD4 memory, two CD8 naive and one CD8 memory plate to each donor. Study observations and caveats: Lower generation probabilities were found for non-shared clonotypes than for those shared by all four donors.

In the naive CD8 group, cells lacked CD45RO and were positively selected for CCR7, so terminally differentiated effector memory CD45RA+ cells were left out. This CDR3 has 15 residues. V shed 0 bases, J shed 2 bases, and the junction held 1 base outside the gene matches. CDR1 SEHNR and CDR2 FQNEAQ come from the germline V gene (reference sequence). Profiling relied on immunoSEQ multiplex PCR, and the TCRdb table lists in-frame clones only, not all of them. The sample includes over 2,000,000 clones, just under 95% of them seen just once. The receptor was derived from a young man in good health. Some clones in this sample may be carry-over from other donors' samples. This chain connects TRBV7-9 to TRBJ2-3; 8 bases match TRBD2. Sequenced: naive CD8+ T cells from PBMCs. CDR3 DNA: TGTGCCAGCAGCTTAGCTAGCGGGACCACAGATACGCAGTATTTT. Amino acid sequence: CASSLASGTTDTQYF.